The clone carrying this T cell receptor beta chain was counted a few times. The antigen remains undetermined. Constant-segment-primed 5'RACE gave TCR alpha and TCR beta cDNA libraries with sample barcodes and UMIs. TCRdb ran MiXCR on the 5' RACE reads and lists one entry per CDR3 protein. The repertoire includes more than 80,000 distinct CDR3 sequences, roughly 12% of them detected once, and roughly 27% sits in the top ten. The data derive from a study of T-cell memory formation after mild COVID-19. Across the whole study: TCR clusters were largely donor specific.

Study-wide results and caveats: Contracting clones from day 15 to 85 had balanced CD4/CD8; later expanders favoured CD4+. Clones that contracted clustered mainly in CM and EM if CD4+ and in EMRA if CD8+.

The CDR3 spans 13 residues. The junction had 5 bases not matched to a gene; V was cut back by 8 bases and J by 7 bases. From germline, CDR1 is MNHNS and CDR2 SASEGT. Specimen: PBMCs or a T cell subset sorted from them (not recorded which). The rearrangement links TRBV6-1 to TRBJ2-2, with 9 bases fitting TRBD1. The receptor comes from an adult woman who had mild COVID-19 (a few samples of this study predate the infection). Cell type and time point are not known. The CDR3 DNA reads as TGTGCCAGCCATACAGGGGGCCACGGGGAGCTGTTTTTT. Translation: CASHTGGHGELFF.